This TCR beta chain was captured by sequencing in a study of blood T cell repertoires in COVID-19 (dated by TCRdb to between 2020 and 2021). Describing the broader study: The collaborator samples originated in the United States, Italy and Spain and spanned the acute and convalescent phases of COVID-19. Deeply sampled blood TCRbeta repertoires from subjects exposed to, actively infected with, or recovered from COVID-19 were included in the dataset. The repertoires were made available in a free public database intended to serve as a resource for research on the immune response to SARS-CoV-2. Samples came from the ongoing ImmuneRACE study (first 160 participants) plus 1,254 subjects from 6 global collaborators. The material from the prospective study consisted of cDNA or gDNA derived from T cells, B-cell-depleted T cells, or PBMCs. Nearly every sample came with metadata listing a de-identified subject ID, COVID-19 status, age in years and sex. Where available, HLA class I and class II types were taken from metadata supplied by the sample provider and were not determined by assay-based typing. Paper-wide results and their limitations: How much clinical and demographic metadata was included differed by source and by participant, and the metadata was provided uncurated.

V and J lose 4 bases and 3 bases, and a span of 16 bases separates them. Sequences SGHRS (CDR1) and YFSETQ (CDR2) are obtained from the germline V gene. From cysteine to phenylalanine, the CDR3 is 16 amino acids long. Here the CDR3 DNA is all that survives: 48 bases in frame from base 1. Whole blood was collected in K2EDTA tubes by collaborating institutions according to the institutions' own protocols. Collaborator samples were shipped for TCRbeta analysis as frozen whole blood, isolated PBMCs, or DNA extracted from either sample type. TCRbeta CDR3 regions were amplified from genomic DNA by means of the immunoSEQ Assay, a bias-controlled multiplex PCR. Under the source paper's analysis protocol: The number of nucleated cells in each sample was estimated by amplification of reference gene primers within the assay. To quantify the absolute abundance of each unique TCRbeta CDR3 rearrangement, sequence reads were collapsed and filtered. For each sample, productive Simpson clonality was calculated as the square root of Simpson's diversity index across productive rearrangements. TCRdb holds this immuneACCESS table with in-frame rearrangements only. Some clones are missing; in checked studies, unresolved V genes explain under half, and the rest has no known cause. The DNA gave D and trimming, while V, J and clone size come from that table. Within this sample are 150,000 to 200,000 clones, with around four fifths of them counted one time only. The ten largest make up about a tenth of the sample.

Note on this clone: Its target antigen remains unknown. Base-call qualities are not available, and no considerably larger clone is one nucleotide away.

Material for sequencing was peripheral blood. In this chain, TRBV5-1 is recombined with TRBJ1-4; the D gene is possibly TRBD1, with 5 bases matching. The source of this sequence is a human donor in a cohort sampled during active COVID-19. The nucleotide sequence is given as TGCGCCAGCAGCCCCGCCGGGGGTATGGCTAATGAAAAACTGTTTTTT. Its protein reads: CASSPAGGMANEKLFF.